These 5 T cell receptor beta chains were sequenced from one sample in a study of regulatory T cells in long-lasting Graves disease. Regarding time point: persistent/refractory GD, antithyroid drugs over 5 years with positive TRAb. PBMC RNA served as the TCR library source. Libraries of TCR beta came from iRepertoire HTBI primers plus Arm-PCR of CDR3 regions. TCRdb analysed the multiplex PCR reads with MiXCR anew, one entry per CDR3 protein. Among 500,000 to 800,000 distinct CDR3 sequences listed, around 30% were seen once. Sequences were derived from peripheral blood mononuclear cells (PBMCs), sampled when the disease was refractory, from a patient treated with antithyroid drugs. Source of these receptors: a female donor with Graves disease.

The V call is TRBV11-2, the J call TRBJ1-2, with TRBD1 as a possible D gene (5 bases). V lost 5 bases and J lost 6, with 13 bases in between. CDR3 length: 13 residues. From germline, CDR1 is SGHAT and CDR2 FQNNGV. The CDR3 bases are TGTGCCAGCAGCCACGGGACTTTGGATGGCTACACCTTC. Its translation: CASSHGTLDGYTF.

This clonotype appeared a few times. Here the CDR3 DNA reads TGTGCCAGCAGCTTAGATACAGGGAAGACGTACGAGCAGTACTTC. Its translation: CASSLDTGKTYEQYF. The chain combines TRBV11-2 with TRBJ2-7, with D possibly matching TRBD1 (6 bases). The V end was cut by 0 bases, the J end by 4 bases, with 13 bases between. The CDR3 runs 15 residues. The V gene's germline CDR1 is SGHAT and CDR2 FQNNGV.

The chain joins TRBV5-1 to TRBJ2-1; TRBD1 matches 8 bases. Germline assignment: CDR1 SGHRS and CDR2 YFSETQ. The CDR3 has 14 amino acids. V lost 2 bases to trimming and J lost 8 bases; unmatched junction nucleotides: 6. CDR3 amino acids: CASSFRTGQDEQFF. The CDR3 DNA reads as TGCGCCAGCAGCTTTAGGACAGGGCAGGATGAGCAGTTCTTC.

In regard to this clonotype: This may be a read error: a much more frequent sequence differs by one nucleotide. V is TRBV6-5 and J is TRBJ1-1; a weak D match, TRBD1 (6 bases). Germline V CDR1 and CDR2: MNHEY, SVGAGI. V was pared by 2 bases and J by 7 bases, with 8 bases between. The CDR3 extends over 12 amino acids. CDR3 DNA: TGTGCCAGCAGTTACAGGACAGTTGAAGCTTTCTTT. This sequence encodes CASSYRTVEAFF.

In this sample, this clonotype turned up a few times. The chain joins TRBV4-1 to TRBJ1-4; a weak D match, TRBD1 (5 bases). The CDR3 spans 16 residues. V was cut by 0 bases and J by 8 bases, with 16 bases left in between. Germline CDR1 reads MGHRA; CDR2 reads YSYEKL. Here the CDR3 DNA reads TGCGCCAGCAGCCAAGATCCGGGGGGGAGGTTCGAAAAACTGTTTTTT. It yields the protein CASSQDPGGRFEKLFF.